What follows is one T cell receptor beta chain and its context. These data belong to a study of T cells expressing NK-cell markers. Study-wide context: The TCR beta repertoires originated in sorted CD3+CD56+NKG2C+, CD3+CD56+NKG2C- and CD3+CD56-NKG2C+ T cells.

In generating TCR beta cDNA, 5'RACE template switching with UMIs was used. Each CDR3 protein gets one entry in TCRdb, which reprocessed the 5' RACE reads and gives no DNA. The data include a few hundred thousand distinct CDR3 sequences; the top ten clones carry 3% to 4.5%. This CDR3 has 16 residues. Sequencing input: blood T cells: a sorted CD56 or NKG2C T cell subset, CD4+ or CD8+ T cells, or bulk PBMC T cells (not recorded which). This sequence originates from a young man in good health. V and J are TRBV12-3 or TRBV12-4 and TRBJ2-3; TCRdb returns TRBD1, unconfirmable since there is no DNA. The CDR3 sequence: CASSFLRGSGTDTQYF.